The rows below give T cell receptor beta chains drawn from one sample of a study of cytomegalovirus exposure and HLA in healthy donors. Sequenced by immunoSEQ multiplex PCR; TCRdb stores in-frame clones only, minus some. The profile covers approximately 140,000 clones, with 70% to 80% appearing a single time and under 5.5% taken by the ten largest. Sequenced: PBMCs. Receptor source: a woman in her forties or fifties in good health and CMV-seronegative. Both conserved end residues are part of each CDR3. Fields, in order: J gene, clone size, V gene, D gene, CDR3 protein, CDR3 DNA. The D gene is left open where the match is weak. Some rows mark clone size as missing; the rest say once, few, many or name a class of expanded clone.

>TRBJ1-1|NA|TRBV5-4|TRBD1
CASSLDRGMNTEAFF
TGTGCCAGCAGCTTGGACAGGGGGATGAACACTGAAGCTTTCTTT
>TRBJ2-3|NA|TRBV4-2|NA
CASSQGRQDTDTQYF
TGTGCCAGCAGCCAAGGGCGACAGGACACAGATACGCAGTATTTT
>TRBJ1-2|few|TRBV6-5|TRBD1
CASSPGGTGYGYTF
TGTGCCAGCAGCCCAGGCGGGACAGGCTATGGCTACACCTTC
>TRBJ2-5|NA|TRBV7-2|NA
CASSLVAQETQYF
TGTGCCAGCAGCTTAGTAGCCCAAGAGACCCAGTACTTC
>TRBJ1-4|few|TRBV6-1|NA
CASSEVGVLFF
TGTGCCAGCAGTGAAGTAGGGGTGCTGTTTTTT
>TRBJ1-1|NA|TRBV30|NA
CAWSAGECEAFF
TGTGCCTGGAGCGCGGGGGAGTGTGAAGCTTTCTTT
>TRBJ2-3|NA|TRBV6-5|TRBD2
CASRGTTPHTQYF
TGTGCCAGCAGGGGGACTACTCCTCATACGCAGTATTTT
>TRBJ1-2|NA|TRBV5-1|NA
CASSFRGNYGYTF
TGCGCCAGCAGCTTTAGGGGGAACTATGGCTACACCTTC
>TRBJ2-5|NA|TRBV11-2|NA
CASSLGSLATYQETQYF
TGTGCCAGCAGCTTAGGTAGTTTAGCGACGTACCAAGAGACCCAGTACTTC
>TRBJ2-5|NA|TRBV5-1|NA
CASSLEGGVEETQYF
TGCGCCAGCAGCTTGGAGGGCGGGGTGGAAGAAACCCAGTACTTC
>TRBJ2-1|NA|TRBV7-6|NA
CASSFFSGTSSYNEQFF
TGTGCCAGCAGCTTCTTTTCCGGGACAAGCTCCTACAATGAGCAGTTCTTC
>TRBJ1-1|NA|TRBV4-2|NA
CASSPHPTGNTEAFF
TGTGCCAGCAGCCCCCACCCGACAGGGAACACTGAAGCTTTCTTT
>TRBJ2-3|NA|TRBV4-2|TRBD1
CASSARDRGRTDTQYF
TGTGCCAGCAGCGCCCGAGACAGGGGGCGAACAGATACGCAGTATTTT
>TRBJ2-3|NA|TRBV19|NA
CASSWSFAADTQYF
TGTGCCAGTAGTTGGAGTTTCGCGGCTGATACGCAGTATTTT
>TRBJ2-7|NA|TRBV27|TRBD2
CASSSDREGSYEQYF
TGTGCCAGCAGTTCCGACCGGGAGGGTTCCTACGAGCAGTACTTC
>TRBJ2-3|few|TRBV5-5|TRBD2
CASSLPSGVADTQYF
TGTGCCAGCAGCTTGCCTAGCGGGGTGGCAGATACGCAGTATTTT
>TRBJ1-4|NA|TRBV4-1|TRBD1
CASSQAPGQLNEKLFF
TGCGCCAGCAGCCAAGCACCGGGACAGCTTAATGAAAAACTGTTTTTT
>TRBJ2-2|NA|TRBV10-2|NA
CASSDPKGAQDTGELFF
TGCGCCAGCAGTGACCCAAAAGGGGCCCAGGACACCGGGGAGCTGTTTTTT
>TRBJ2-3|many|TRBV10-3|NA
CAISGAQGQYF
TGTGCCATCAGTGGGGCCCAGGGGCAGTATTTT
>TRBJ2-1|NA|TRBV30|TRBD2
CAFSSGGGYNEQFF
TGTGCCTTTTCTAGCGGGGGGGGATACAATGAGCAGTTCTTC
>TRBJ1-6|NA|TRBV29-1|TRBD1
CSVAFGAGGQSPLHF
TGCAGCGTCGCTTTTGGGGCAGGGGGACAATCACCCCTCCACTTT
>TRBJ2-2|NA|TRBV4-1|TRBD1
CASSHGQGAGTGELFF
TGCGCCAGCAGCCACGGACAGGGTGCGGGCACCGGGGAGCTGTTTTTT
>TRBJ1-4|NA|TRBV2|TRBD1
CASRQGGKLFF
TGTGCCAGCAGACAGGGGGGAAAACTGTTTTTT
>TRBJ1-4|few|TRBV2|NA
CASNTQDLGEKLFF
TGTGCCAGCAATACACAGGACCTGGGAGAAAAACTGTTTTTT
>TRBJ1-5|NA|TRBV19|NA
CASNPKQGRNQPQHF
TGTGCCAGTAACCCCAAACAGGGAAGGAATCAGCCCCAGCATTTT
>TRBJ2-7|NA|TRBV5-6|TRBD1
CASRMGQGYEQYF
TGTGCCAGCAGAATGGGACAGGGCTACGAGCAGTACTTC
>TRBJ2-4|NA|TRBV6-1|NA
CASSEARGKIAKNIQYF
TGTGCCAGCAGTGAAGCAAGGGGCAAAATAGCCAAAAACATTCAGTACTTC
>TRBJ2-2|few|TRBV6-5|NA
CASSAGTGDTGELFF
TGTGCCAGCAGTGCGGGAACAGGGGACACCGGGGAGCTGTTTTTT
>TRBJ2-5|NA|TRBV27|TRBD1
CASREGQGLWETQYF
TGTGCCAGCAGGGAGGGACAGGGGTTGTGGGAGACCCAGTACTTC
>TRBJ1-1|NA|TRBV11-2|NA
CASSFTRTANTEAFF
TGTGCCAGCAGCTTCACCCGAACAGCCAACACTGAAGCTTTCTTT
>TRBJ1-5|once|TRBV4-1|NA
CASRAGVNQPQHF
TGCGCCAGCAGAGCAGGGGTCAATCAGCCCCAGCATTTT
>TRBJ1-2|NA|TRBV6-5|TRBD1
CASSYFGQGRGYGYTF
TGTGCCAGCAGTTACTTTGGACAGGGAAGAGGCTATGGCTACACCTTC
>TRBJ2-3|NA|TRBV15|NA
CATSGLISTDTQYF
TGTGCCACCAGCGGCCTGATCAGCACAGATACGCAGTATTTT
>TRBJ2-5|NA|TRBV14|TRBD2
CASSLSTSGGETQYF
TGTGCCAGCAGCCTCTCGACTAGCGGGGGAGAGACCCAGTACTTC
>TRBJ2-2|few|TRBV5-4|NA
CASSGDENTGELFF
TGTGCCAGCAGCGGAGATGAGAACACCGGGGAGCTGTTTTTT